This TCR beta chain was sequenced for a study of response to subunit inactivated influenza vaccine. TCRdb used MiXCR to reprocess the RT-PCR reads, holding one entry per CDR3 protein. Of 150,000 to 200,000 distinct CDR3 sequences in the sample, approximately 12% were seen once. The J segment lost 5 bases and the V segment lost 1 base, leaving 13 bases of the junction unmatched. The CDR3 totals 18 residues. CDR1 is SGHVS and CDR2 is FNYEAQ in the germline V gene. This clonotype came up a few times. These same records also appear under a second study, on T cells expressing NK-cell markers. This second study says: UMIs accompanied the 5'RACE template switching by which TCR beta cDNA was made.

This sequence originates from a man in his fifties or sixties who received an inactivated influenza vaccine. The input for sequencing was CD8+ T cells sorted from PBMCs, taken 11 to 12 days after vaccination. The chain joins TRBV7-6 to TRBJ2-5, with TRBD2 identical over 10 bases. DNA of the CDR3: TGTGCCAGCAGCTTAGAAATAGATACTAGCGGGATGGCTGAGACCCAGTACTTC. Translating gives CASSLEIDTSGMAETQYF. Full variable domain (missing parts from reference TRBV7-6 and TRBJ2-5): GAGVSQSPRYKVTKRGQDVALRCDPISGHVSLYWYRQALGQGPEFLTYFNYEAQQDKSGLPNDRFSAERPEGSISTLTIQRTEQRDSAMYRCASSLEIDTSGMAETQYFGPGTRLLVL.